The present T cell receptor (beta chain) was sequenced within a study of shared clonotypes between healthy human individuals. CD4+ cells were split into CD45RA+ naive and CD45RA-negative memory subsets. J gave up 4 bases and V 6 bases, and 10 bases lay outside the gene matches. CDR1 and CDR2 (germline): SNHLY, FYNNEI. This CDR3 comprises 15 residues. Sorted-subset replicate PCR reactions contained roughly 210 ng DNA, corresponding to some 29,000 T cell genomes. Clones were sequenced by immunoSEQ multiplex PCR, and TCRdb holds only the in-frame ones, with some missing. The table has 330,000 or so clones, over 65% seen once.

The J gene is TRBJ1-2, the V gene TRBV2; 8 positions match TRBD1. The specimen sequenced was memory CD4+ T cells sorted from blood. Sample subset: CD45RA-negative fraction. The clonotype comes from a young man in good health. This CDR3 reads CASRAAGGMGYGYTF. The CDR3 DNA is TGTGCCAGCAGGGCGGCAGGGGGCATGGGCTATGGCTACACCTTC.